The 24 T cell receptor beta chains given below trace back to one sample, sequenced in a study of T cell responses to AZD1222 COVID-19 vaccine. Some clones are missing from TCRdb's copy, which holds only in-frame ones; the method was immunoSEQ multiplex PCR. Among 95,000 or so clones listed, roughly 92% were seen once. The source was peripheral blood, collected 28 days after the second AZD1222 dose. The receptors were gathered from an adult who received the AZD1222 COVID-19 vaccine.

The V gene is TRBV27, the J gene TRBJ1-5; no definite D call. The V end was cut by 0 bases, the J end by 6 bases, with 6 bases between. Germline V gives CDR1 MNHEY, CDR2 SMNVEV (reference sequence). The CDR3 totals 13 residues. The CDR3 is CASSLSLGQPQHF. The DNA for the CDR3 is TGTGCCAGCAGTTTATCTCTGGGTCAGCCCCAGCATTTT.

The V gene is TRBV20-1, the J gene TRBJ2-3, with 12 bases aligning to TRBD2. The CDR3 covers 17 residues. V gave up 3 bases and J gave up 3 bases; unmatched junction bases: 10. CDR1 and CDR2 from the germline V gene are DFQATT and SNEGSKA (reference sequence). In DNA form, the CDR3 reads TGCAGTGCTAGTTTGCCTAGCGGGAGGGAGGGGACAGATACGCAGTATTTT. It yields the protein CSASLPSGREGTDTQYF.

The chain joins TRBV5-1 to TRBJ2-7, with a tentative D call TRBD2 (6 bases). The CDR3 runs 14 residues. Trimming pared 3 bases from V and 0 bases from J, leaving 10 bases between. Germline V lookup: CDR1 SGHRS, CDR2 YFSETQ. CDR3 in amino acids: CASSWGLTSYEQYF. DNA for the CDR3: TGCGCCAGCAGCTGGGGACTGACCTCCTACGAGCAGTACTTC.

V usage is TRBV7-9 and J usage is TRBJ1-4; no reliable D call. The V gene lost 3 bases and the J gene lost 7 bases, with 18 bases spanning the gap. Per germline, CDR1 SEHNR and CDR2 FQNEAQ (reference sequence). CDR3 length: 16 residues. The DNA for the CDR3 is TGTGCCAGCAGCTTCCAGTTTCAAGGTGGCCGTGAAAAACTGTTTTTT. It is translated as CASSFQFQGGREKLFF.

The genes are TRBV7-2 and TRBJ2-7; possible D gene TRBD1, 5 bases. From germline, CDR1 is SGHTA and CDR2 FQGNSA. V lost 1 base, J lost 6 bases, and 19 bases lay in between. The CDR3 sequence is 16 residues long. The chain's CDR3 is CASSLEWWRTTGEQYF. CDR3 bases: TGTGCCAGCAGCTTAGAGTGGTGGCGCACCACAGGCGAGCAGTACTTC. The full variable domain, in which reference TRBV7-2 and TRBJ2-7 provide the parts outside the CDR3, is GAGVSQSPSNKVTEKGKDVELRCDPISGHTALYWYRQSLGQGLEFLIYFQGNSAPDKSGLPSDRFSAERTGGSVSTLTIQRTQQEDSAVYLCASSLEWWRTTGEQYFGPGTRLTVT.

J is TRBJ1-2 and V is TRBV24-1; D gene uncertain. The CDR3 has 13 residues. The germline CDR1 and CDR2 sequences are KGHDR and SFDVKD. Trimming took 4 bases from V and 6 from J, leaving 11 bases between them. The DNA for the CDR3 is TGTGCCACCAGTGACCCCGGACGGGATGGCTACACCTTC. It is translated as CATSDPGRDGYTF.

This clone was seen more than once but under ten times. Here the CDR3 DNA reads TGTGCCAGCAGCCAAGAAAGCCTAGCGGGAGAGAAATGGGAGTACAATGAGCAGTTCTTC. Translating gives CASSQESLAGEKWEYNEQFF. The chain links TRBV3-1 (or the pseudogene TRBV3-2) to TRBJ2-1; 10 bases fit TRBD2. The CDR3 spans 20 residues. Trimming cost V 0 bases and J 4 bases; bases outside gene matches: 15. Looked up from germline, CDR1 is LGHDT and CDR2 is YNNKEL (reference sequence).

The CDR3 region has the DNA TGTGCCAGCAGTGAATGGGGGGGTGAGTCACCCCTCCACTTT. Its protein product is CASSEWGGESPLHF. This chain joins TRBV6-4 and TRBJ1-6; D is perhaps TRBD1 (5 bases). Trimming took 3 bases from V and 10 from J, leaving 13 bases between them. From germline, CDR1 is MRHNA and CDR2 SNTAGT. CDR3 size: 14 residues.

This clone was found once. This CDR3 reads CASTRTGGFGYTF. The CDR3 coding sequence is TGTGCCAGCACAAGGACAGGGGGCTTTGGCTACACCTTC. The chain links TRBV6-5 to TRBJ1-2; 11 bases match TRBD1. This CDR3 is built from 13 residues. V lost 7 bases and J lost 7; bases outside the gene matches: 5. CDR1 and CDR2 (germline): MNHEY, SVGAGI.

The CDR3: CASSGRSYNEQFF. The CDR3 DNA is TGTGCCAGCAGTGGCAGATCCTACAATGAGCAGTTCTTC. J is TRBJ2-1 and V is TRBV6-6, with D uncertain. Germline-derived CDR1 and CDR2 are MNHNY and SVGAGI (reference sequence). The V end lost 5 bases, the J end lost 1 base, and 6 bases lay between the germline ends. The CDR3 extends over 13 amino acids.

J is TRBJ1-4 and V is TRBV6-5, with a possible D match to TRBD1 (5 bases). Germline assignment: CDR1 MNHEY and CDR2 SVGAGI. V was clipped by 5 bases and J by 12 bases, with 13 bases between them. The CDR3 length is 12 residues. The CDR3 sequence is CASSPGGAELFF. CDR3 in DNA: TGTGCCAGCAGTCCCGGTGGGGCGGAACTGTTTTTT.

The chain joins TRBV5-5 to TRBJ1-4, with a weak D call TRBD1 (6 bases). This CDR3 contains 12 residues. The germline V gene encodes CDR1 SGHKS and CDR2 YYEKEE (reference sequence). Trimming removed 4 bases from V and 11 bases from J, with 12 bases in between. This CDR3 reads CASSGDTTKLFF. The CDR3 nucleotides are TGTGCCAGCAGCGGGGACACTACTAAACTGTTTTTT.

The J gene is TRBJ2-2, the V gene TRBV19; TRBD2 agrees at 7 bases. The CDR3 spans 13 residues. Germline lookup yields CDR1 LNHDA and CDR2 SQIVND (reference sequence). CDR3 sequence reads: CASEQGGTGELFF. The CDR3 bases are TGTGCTTCGGAGCAGGGAGGGACCGGGGAGCTGTTTTTT.

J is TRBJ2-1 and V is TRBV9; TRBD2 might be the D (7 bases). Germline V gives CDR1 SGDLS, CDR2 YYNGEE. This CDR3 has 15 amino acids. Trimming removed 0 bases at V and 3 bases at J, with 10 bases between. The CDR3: CASSVEGGFYNEQFF. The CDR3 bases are TGTGCCAGCAGCGTAGAGGGGGGGTTCTACAATGAGCAGTTCTTC. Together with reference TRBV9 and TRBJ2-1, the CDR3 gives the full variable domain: DSGVTQTPKHLITATGQRVTLRCSPRSGDLSVYWYQQSLDQGLQFLIQYYNGEERAKGNILERFSAQQFPDLHSELNLSSLELGDSALYFCASSVEGGFYNEQFFGPGTRLTVL.

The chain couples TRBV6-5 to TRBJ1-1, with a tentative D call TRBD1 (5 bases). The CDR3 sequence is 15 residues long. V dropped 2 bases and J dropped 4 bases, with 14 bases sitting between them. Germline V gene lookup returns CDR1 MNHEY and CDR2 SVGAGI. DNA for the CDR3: TGTGCCAGCAGTTACGATCGGGGCTCAGGCACTGAAGCTTTCTTT. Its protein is CASSYDRGSGTEAFF.

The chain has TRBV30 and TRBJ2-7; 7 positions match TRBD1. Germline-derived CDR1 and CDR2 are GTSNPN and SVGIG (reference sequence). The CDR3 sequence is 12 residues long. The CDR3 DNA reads TGTGCTTGGGCAGGGGGATCCTACGAGCAGTACTTC. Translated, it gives CAWAGGSYEQYF.

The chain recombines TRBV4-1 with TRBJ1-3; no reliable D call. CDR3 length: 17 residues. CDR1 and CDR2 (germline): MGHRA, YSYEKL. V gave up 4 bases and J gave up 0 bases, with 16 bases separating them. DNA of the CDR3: TGCGCCAGCAGCCGAGAATCAAAGGGATACTCTGGAAACACCATATATTTT. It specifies CASSRESKGYSGNTIYF.

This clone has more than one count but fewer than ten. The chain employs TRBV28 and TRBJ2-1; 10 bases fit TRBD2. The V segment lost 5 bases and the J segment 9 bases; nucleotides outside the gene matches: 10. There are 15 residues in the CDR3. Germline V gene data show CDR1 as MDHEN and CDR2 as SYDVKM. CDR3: CASSPSSGRTFEQFF. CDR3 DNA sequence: TGTGCCAGCAGTCCATCTAGCGGGAGAACCTTTGAGCAGTTCTTC. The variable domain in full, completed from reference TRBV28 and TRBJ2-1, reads DVKVTQSSRYLVKRTGEKVFLECVQDMDHENMFWYRQDPGLGLRLIYFSYDVKMKEKGDIPEGYSVSREKKERFSLILESASTNQTSMYLCASSPSSGRTFEQFFGPGTRLTVL.

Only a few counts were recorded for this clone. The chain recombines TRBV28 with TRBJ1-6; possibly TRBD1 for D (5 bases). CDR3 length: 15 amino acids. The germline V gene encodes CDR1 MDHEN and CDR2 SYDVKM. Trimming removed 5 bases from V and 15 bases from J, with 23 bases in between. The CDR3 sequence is CASSQTSGPHPLLHF. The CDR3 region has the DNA TGTGCCAGCAGTCAAACCTCGGGACCGCATCCTCTCCTCCACTTT.

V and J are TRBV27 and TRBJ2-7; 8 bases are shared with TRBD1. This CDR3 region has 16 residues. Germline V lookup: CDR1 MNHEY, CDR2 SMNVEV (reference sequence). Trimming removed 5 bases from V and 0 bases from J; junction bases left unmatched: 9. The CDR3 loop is CASSPGTGFSSYEQYF. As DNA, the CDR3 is TGTGCCAGCAGTCCCGGGACAGGCTTCTCCTCCTACGAGCAGTACTTC.

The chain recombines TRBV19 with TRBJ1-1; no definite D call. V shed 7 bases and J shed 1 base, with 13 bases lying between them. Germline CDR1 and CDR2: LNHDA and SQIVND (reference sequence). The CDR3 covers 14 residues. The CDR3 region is CASTPSPWNTEAFF. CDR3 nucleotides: TGTGCCAGTACCCCGTCCCCGTGGAACACTGAAGCTTTCTTT.

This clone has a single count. For the CDR3, the DNA is TGTGCCAGCAGTGCCGGGACTCCGGAGCAGTACTTC. Protein sequence: CASSAGTPEQYF. V usage is TRBV28 and J usage is TRBJ2-7; TRBD2 is a possible D gene (6 bases). There are 12 residues in the CDR3. Trimming left V 5 bases short and J 7 bases short, with 12 bases between. Per the germline V gene, CDR1 is MDHEN and CDR2 is SYDVKM.

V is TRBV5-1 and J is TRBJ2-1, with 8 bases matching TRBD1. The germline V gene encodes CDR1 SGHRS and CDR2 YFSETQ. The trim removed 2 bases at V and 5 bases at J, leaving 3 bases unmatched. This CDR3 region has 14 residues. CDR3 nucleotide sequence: TGCGCCAGCAGCTTACAGGGGGAGGACAATGAGCAGTTCTTC. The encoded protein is CASSLQGEDNEQFF.

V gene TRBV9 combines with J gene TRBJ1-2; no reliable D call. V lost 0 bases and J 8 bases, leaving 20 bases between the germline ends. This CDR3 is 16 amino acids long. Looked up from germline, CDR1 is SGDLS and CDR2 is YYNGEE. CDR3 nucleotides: TGTGCCAGCAGCGTAGATTATCGGGCCCCGGGAGAGGGCTACACCTTC. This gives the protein CASSVDYRAPGEGYTF. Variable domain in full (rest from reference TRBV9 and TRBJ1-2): DSGVTQTPKHLITATGQRVTLRCSPRSGDLSVYWYQQSLDQGLQFLIQYYNGEERAKGNILERFSAQQFPDLHSELNLSSLELGDSALYFCASSVDYRAPGEGYTFGSGTRLTVV.